This T cell receptor (beta chain) was sequenced during a study of cytomegalovirus exposure and HLA in healthy donors. General observations from the study: It was assumed in the presence/absence analyses that sequencing depth was roughly uniform across donors. Most TCRs appeared rarely, but some public TCRs recurred in many donors.

This PCR relied on a set of 60 Vbeta primers and 13 Jbeta primers. Original methodology: Roughly 10 million shared chains were among approximately 87 million unique TCR beta chains counted in a later analysis. The assay was immunoSEQ multiplex PCR, and TCRdb's table has in-frame clones only and misses some. V, J and clone size are taken as reported in that table, and D and trimming were inferred from the DNA itself. The data contain 100,000 or so clones, 65% to 80% of them singletons. This clone appeared a few times. Antigen specificity is unknown. The source is a man in his fifties or sixties in good health and CMV-seronegative. Sequenced sample: PBMCs.

CDR3 sequence: CASSPAAGPPDTQYF. CDR3 bases: TGTGCCAGCAGCCCGGCTGCGGGGCCCCCAGATACGCAGTATTTT. The gene calls are TRBV7-3 and TRBJ2-3; perhaps TRBD2 as D (6 bases). This CDR3 region has 15 residues. Trimming left V 5 bases short and J 4 bases short, with 16 bases between. Germline V gene data show CDR1 as SGHTA and CDR2 as FQGTGA.